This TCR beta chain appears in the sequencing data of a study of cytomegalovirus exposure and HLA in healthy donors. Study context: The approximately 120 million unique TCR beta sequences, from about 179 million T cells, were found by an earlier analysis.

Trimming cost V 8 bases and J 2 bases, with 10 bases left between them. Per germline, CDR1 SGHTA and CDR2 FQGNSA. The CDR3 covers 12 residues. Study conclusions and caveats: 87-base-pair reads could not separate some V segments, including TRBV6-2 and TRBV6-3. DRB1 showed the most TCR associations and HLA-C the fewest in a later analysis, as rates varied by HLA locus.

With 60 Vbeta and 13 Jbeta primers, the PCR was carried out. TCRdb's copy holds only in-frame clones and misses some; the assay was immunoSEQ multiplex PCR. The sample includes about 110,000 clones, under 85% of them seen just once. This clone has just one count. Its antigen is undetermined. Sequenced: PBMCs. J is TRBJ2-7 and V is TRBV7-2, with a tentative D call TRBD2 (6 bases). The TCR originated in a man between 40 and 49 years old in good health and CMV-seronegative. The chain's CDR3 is CASHGGTYEQYF. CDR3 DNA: TGTGCCAGCCACGGGGGTACCTACGAGCAGTACTTC.